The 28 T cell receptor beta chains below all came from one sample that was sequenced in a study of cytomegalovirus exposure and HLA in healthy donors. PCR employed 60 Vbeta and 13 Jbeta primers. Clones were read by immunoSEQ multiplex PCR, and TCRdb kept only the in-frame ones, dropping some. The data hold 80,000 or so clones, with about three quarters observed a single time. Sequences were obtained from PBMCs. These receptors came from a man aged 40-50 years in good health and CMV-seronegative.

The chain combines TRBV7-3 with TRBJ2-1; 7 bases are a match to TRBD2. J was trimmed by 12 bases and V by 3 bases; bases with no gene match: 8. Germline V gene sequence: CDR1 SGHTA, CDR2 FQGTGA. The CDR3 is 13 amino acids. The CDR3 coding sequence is TGTGCCAGCAGCTTCCTGGGAGGGGCGTCGCAGTTCTTC. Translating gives CASSFLGGASQFF.

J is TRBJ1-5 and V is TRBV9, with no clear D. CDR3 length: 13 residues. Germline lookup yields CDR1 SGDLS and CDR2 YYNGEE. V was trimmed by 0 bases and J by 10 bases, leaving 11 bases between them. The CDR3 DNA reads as TGTGCCAGCAGCGTAGATGGCCAGACTCCCCAGCATTTT. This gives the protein CASSVDGQTPQHF.

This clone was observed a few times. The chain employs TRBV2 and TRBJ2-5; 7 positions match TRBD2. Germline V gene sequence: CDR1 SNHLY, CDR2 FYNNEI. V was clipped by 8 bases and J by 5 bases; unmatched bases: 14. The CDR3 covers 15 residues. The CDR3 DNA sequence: TGTGCCAGCCCCCGGGACCGGGCCGGGAGGGAGACCCAGTACTTC. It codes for CASPRDRAGRETQYF.

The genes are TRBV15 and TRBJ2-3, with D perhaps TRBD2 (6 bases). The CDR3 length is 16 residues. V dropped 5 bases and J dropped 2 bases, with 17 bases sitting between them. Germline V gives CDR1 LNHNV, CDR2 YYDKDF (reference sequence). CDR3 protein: CATSLPGVESTDTQYF. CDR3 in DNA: TGTGCCACCAGCCTCCCGGGGGTGGAGTCCACAGATACGCAGTATTTT.

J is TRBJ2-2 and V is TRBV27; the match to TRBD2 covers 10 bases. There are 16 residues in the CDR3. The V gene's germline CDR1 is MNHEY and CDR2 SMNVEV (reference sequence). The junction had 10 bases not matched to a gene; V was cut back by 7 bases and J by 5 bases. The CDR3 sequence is CASKVAGGLPTGELFF. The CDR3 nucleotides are TGTGCCAGCAAGGTAGCGGGAGGCCTTCCAACCGGGGAGCTGTTTTTT.

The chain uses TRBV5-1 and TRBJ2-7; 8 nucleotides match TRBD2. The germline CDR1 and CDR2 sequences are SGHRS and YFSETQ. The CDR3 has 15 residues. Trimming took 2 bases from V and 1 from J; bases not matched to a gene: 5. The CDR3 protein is CASSFISGGSYEQYF. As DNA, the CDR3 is TGCGCCAGCAGCTTCATTTCGGGAGGGTCCTACGAGCAGTACTTC.

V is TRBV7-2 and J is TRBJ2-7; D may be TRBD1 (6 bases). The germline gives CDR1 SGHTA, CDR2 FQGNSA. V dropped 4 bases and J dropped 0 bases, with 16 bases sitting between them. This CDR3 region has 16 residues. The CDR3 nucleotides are TGTGCCAGCAGCTCTAAATTTCAGGGGTTCTCCTACGAGCAGTACTTC. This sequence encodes CASSSKFQGFSYEQYF.

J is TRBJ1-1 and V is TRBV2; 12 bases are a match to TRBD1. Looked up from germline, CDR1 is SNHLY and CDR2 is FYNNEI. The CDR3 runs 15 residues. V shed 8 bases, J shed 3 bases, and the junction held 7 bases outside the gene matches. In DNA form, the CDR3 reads TGTGCCAGCTTCCGGGACAGGGGGCGAGACACTGAAGCTTTCTTT. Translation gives CASFRDRGRDTEAFF.

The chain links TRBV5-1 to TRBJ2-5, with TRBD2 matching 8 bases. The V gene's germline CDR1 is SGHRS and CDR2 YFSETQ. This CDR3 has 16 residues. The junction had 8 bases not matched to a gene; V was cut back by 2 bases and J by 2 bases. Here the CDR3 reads CASSLLGRGEQETQYF. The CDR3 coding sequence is TGCGCCAGCAGCTTACTCGGGAGGGGAGAACAAGAGACCCAGTACTTC.

The DNA of the CDR3 is TGTGCCAGCAGTTTAAAGCGGCGGGAGATCCCCTACGAGCAGTACTTC. It is translated as CASSLKRREIPYEQYF. The chain has TRBV27 and TRBJ2-7; 7 positions match TRBD2. This CDR3 has 16 residues. V lost 2 bases and J lost 2; bases outside the gene matches: 9. The germline V gene has CDR1 MNHEY and CDR2 SMNVEV (reference sequence).

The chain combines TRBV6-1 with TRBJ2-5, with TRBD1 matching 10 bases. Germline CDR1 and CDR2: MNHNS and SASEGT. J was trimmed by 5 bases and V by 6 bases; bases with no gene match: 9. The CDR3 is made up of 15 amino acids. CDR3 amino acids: CASSNDRGLRETQYF. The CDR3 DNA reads TGTGCCAGCAGCAATGACAGGGGGCTTCGGGAGACCCAGTACTTC.

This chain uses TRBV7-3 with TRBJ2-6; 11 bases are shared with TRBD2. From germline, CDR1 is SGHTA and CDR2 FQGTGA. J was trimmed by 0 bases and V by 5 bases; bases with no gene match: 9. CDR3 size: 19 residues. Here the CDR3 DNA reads TGTGCCAGCAGCCCCACATTAGCGGGAGGGAGCTCTGGGGCCAACGTCCTGACTTTC. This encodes CASSPTLAGGSSGANVLTF. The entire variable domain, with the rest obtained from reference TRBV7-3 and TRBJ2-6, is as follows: GAGVSQTPSNKVTEKGKYVELRCDPISGHTALYWYRQSLGQGPEFLIYFQGTGAADDSGLPNDRFFAVRPEGSVSTLKIQRTERGDSAVYLCASSPTLAGGSSGANVLTFGAGSRLTVL.

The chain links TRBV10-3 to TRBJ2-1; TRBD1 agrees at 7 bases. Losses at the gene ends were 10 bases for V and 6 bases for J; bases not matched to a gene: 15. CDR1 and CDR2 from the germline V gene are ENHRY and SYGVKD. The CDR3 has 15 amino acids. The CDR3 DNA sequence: TGTGCCACGGTTACAAGACAGGGAAATTTCAATGAGCAGTTCTTC. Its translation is CATVTRQGNFNEQFF.

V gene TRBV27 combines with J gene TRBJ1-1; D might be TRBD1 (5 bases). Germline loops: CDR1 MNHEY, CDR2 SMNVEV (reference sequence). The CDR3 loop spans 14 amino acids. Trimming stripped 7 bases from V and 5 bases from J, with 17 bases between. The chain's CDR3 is CASTSRGAGTEAFF. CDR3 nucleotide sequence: TGTGCCAGCACCTCCCGGGGCGCGGGAACTGAAGCTTTCTTT.

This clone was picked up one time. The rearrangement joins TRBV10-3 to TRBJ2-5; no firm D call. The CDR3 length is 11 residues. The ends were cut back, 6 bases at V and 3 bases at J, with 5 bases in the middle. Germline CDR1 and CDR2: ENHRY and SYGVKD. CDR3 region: CAIRLEETQYF. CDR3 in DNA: TGTGCCATCAGGTTAGAAGAGACCCAGTACTTC.

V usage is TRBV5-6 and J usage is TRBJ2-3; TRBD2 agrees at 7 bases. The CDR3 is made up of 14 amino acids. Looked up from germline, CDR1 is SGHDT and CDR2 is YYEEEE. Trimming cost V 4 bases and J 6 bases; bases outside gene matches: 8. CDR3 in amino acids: CASSRRGVRDTQYF. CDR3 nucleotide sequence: TGTGCCAGCAGCAGACGGGGGGTACGGGATACGCAGTATTTT.

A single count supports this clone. The CDR3 coding sequence is TGTGCCAGCAGTTATCGCAGGGCGGATGGCTACACCTTC. Its protein is CASSYRRADGYTF. The rearrangement links TRBV27 to TRBJ1-2; D is possibly TRBD1 (5 bases). Per the germline V gene, CDR1 is MNHEY and CDR2 is SMNVEV (reference sequence). The CDR3 totals 13 residues. The germline V and J ends were trimmed by 4 bases and 6 bases, with 12 bases remaining between them.

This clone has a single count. The CDR3 coding sequence is TGTGCCAGTAGTCCTCAACCACTAGCGGGAGTGTACAATGAGCAGTTCTTC. It codes for CASSPQPLAGVYNEQFF. The J gene is TRBJ2-1, the V gene TRBV19; 11 bases align to TRBD2. In germline, CDR1 is LNHDA, CDR2 SQIVND (reference sequence). The CDR3 is made up of 17 amino acids. The V gene end was trimmed by 5 bases and the J gene end by 4 bases; junction bases not matched to a gene: 10.

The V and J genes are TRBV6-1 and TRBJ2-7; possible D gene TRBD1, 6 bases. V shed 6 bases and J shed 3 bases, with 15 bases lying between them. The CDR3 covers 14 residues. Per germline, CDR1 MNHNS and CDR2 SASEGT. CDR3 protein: CASRIQGYYYEQYF. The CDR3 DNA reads TGTGCCAGCAGAATACAGGGATACTACTACGAGCAGTACTTC.

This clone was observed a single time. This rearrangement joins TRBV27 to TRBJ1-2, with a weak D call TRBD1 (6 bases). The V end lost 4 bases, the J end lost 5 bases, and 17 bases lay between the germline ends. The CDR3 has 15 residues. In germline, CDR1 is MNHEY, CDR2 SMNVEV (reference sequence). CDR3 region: CASSSQQGQWYGYTF. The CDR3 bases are TGTGCCAGCAGTTCACAACAGGGTCAATGGTATGGCTACACCTTC.

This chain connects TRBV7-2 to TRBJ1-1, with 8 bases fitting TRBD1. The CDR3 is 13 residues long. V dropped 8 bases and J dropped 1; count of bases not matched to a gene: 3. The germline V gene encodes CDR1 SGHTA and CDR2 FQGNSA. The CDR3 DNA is TGTGCCAGCTCAGGGGGCCCGAACACTGAAGCTTTCTTT. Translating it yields CASSGGPNTEAFF. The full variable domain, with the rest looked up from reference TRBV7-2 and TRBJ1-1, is GAGVSQSPSNKVTEKGKDVELRCDPISGHTALYWYRQSLGQGLEFLIYFQGNSAPDKSGLPSDRFSAERTGGSVSTLTIQRTQQEDSAVYLCASSGGPNTEAFFGQGTRLTVV.

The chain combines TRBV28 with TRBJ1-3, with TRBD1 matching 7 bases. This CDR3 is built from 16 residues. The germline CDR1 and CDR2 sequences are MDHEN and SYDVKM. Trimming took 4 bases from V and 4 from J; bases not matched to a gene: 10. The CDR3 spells CASSWGLRGRGNTIYF. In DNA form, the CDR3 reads TGTGCCAGCAGTTGGGGGCTAAGGGGGCGAGGAAACACCATATATTTT.

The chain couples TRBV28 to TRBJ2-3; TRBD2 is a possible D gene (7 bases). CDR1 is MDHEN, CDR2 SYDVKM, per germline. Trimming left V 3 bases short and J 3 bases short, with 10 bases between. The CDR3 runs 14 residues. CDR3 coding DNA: TGTGCCAGCAGTTTCAGGGGAGGGACAGATACGCAGTATTTT. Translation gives CASSFRGGTDTQYF.

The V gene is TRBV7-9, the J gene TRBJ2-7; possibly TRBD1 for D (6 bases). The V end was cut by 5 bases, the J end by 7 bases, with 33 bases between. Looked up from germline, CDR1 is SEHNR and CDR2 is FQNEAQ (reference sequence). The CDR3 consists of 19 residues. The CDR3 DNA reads TGTGCCAGCAGCACGAACCGGGACATTTCTATCTCAGGGGCTAGGGAGCAGTACTTC. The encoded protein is CASSTNRDISISGAREQYF.

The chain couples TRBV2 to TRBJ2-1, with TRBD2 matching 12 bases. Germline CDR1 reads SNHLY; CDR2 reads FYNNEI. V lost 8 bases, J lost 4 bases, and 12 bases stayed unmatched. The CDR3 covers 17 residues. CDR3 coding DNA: TGTGCCAGCTCCCGACTAGCGGGAGTAGGGGCGTACAATGAGCAGTTCTTC. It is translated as CASSRLAGVGAYNEQFF. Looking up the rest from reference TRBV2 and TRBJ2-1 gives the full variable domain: EPEVTQTPSHQVTQMGQEVILRCVPISNHLYFYWYRQILGQKVEFLVSFYNNEISEKSEIFDDQFSVERPDGSNFTLKIRSTKLEDSAMYFCASSRLAGVGAYNEQFFGPGTRLTVL.

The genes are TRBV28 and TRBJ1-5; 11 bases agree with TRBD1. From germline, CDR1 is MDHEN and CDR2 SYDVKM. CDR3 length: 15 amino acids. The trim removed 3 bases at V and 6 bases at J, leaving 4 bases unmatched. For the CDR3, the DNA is TGTGCCAGCAGTTTTCCCGGACAGGGGGCTCAGCCCCAGCATTTT. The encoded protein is CASSFPGQGAQPQHF.

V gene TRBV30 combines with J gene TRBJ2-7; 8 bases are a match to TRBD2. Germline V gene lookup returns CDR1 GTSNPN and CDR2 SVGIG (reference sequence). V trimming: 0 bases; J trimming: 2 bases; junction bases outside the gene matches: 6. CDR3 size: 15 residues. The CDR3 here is CAWSVLSGGPYEQYF. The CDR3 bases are TGTGCCTGGAGTGTACTGAGCGGGGGCCCCTACGAGCAGTACTTC.

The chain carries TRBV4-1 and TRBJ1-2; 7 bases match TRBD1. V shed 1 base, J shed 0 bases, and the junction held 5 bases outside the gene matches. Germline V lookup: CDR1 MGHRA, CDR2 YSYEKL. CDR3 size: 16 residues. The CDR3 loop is CASSQGDSFSNYGYTF. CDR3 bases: TGCGCCAGCAGCCAAGGGGACAGCTTTTCTAACTATGGCTACACCTTC.